Listed here are 16 T cell receptor beta chains from one sample, sequenced in a study of shared clonotypes between healthy human individuals. The protocol was immunoSEQ multiplex PCR, while the TCRdb copy is restricted to in-frame clones and leaves out a portion. The repertoire holds 2.5 million or so clones, more than 90% seen once, with 0.11% to 0.15% in the top ten. Sequenced: naive CD4+ T cells sorted from blood. The subset here: CD45RA+ positively selected. Every receptor here comes from a man aged 18 to 30 in good health.

V usage is TRBV10-3 and J usage is TRBJ2-7; 8 bases map to TRBD2. CDR3 length: 15 amino acids. The germline gives CDR1 ENHRY, CDR2 SYGVKD. Losses at the gene ends were 6 bases for V and 6 bases for J; bases not matched to a gene: 13. In nucleotides, the CDR3 is TGTGCCATCAGCGTTGGGCGGGAGGCCCCCTCCGAGCAGTACTTC. Translating gives CAISVGREAPSEQYF.

The rearrangement joins TRBV18 to TRBJ2-1; D not certain. Per germline, CDR1 KGHSH and CDR2 LQKENI. Trimming left V 6 bases short and J 8 bases short, with 14 bases between. CDR3 length equals 13 residues. The CDR3 coding sequence is TGTGCCAGCTCCCCGACAAGGCTAGATGAGCAGTTCTTC. Residues: CASSPTRLDEQFF. Using reference TRBV18 and TRBJ2-1 for the parts outside the CDR3, the full variable domain is NAGVMQNPRHLVRRRGQEARLRCSPMKGHSHVYWYRQLPEEGLKFMVYLQKENIIDESGMPKERFSAEFPKEGPSILRIQQVVRGDSAAYFCASSPTRLDEQFFGPGTRLTVL.

In regard to this clone: The same CDR3 is also encoded by other DNA sequences in this sample. The V and J genes are TRBV18 and TRBJ1-2, with 12 bases matching TRBD1. This CDR3 region has 16 residues. The germline V gene has CDR1 KGHSH and CDR2 LQKENI. After removal of 1 base from V and 3 bases from J, the junction contained 3 bases not matched to a gene. This CDR3 is CASSPLGTGGDYGYTF. CDR3 DNA: TGTGCCAGCTCACCACTCGGGACAGGGGGCGACTATGGCTACACCTTC.

This clone was observed once. This chain links TRBV7-2 with TRBJ2-4, with a tentative D call TRBD1 (6 bases). V gave up 1 base and J gave up 0 bases, with 13 bases separating them. The germline V gene encodes CDR1 SGHTA and CDR2 FQGNSA. The CDR3 is 17 residues long. As DNA, the CDR3 is TGTGCCAGCAGCTTAGTTCGGGACACCTTAGCCAAAAACATTCAGTACTTC. Its translation is CASSLVRDTLAKNIQYF.

This sequence joins TRBV6-5 and TRBJ2-7; 8 nucleotides line up with TRBD1. J lost 3 bases, V lost 0 bases, and 4 bases had no gene match. The CDR3 is 15 residues long. Looked up from germline, CDR1 is MNHEY and CDR2 is SVGAGI. The CDR3 coding sequence is TGTGCCAGCAGTTACTCGGACAGGGTTAACTACGAGCAGTACTTC. Residues: CASSYSDRVNYEQYF.

Worth noting for this clone: Other DNA sequences from this sample encode an identical CDR3 as well. The chain uses TRBV9 and TRBJ2-1; 11 positions agree with TRBD2. Germline lookup yields CDR1 SGDLS and CDR2 YYNGEE. CDR3 size: 15 residues. With V trimmed by 2 bases and J by 6 bases, 4 bases remained unmatched. This chain's CDR3 is CASSVGTSGRNEQFF. In nucleotides, the CDR3 is TGTGCCAGCAGCGTCGGGACTAGCGGACGCAATGAGCAGTTCTTC.

CDR3 in amino acids: CASTQGRNTEAFF. DNA of the CDR3: TGTGCCAGCACCCAGGGCAGGAACACTGAAGCTTTCTTT. The chain couples TRBV6-6 to TRBJ1-1; maybe TRBD1 (5 bases). Germline lookup yields CDR1 MNHNY and CDR2 SVGAGI (reference sequence). Between the trimmed V and J ends, which lost 7 bases and 1 base, there was a span of 10 bases. CDR3 size: 13 residues.

The chain links TRBV10-3 to TRBJ1-1, with 8 bases identical to TRBD1. CDR1 is ENHRY, CDR2 SYGVKD, per germline. V lost 5 bases, J lost 1 base, and 3 bases stayed unmatched. This CDR3 contains 14 residues. The CDR3 DNA sequence: TGTGCCATCAGTCAGGGGGCGGGGAACACTGAAGCTTTCTTT. Its protein product is CAISQGAGNTEAFF.

The table lists this clone with a count of one. The chain combines TRBV19 with TRBJ2-7; tentatively, D is TRBD2 (6 bases). CDR1 and CDR2 (germline): LNHDA, SQIVND (reference sequence). The ends were cut back, 2 bases at V and 1 base at J, with 12 bases in the middle. This CDR3 has 15 amino acids. The CDR3 nucleotides are TGTGCCAGTAGTATAATCCTAGCGACTTCCTACGAGCAGTACTTC. Translating it yields CASSIILATSYEQYF.

This sequence joins TRBV5-4 and TRBJ2-1; 10 bases map to TRBD2. The germline V gene encodes CDR1 SGHNT and CDR2 YYREEE (reference sequence). This CDR3 region has 15 residues. J was trimmed by 5 bases and V by 3 bases; bases with no gene match: 5. The CDR3 protein is CASSSTGLANNEQFF. CDR3 DNA sequence: TGTGCCAGCAGCTCGACGGGACTAGCGAACAATGAGCAGTTCTTC.

This clone was detected a few times. This chain connects TRBV7-2 to TRBJ1-5; D gene unclear. Trimming stripped 2 bases from V and 1 base from J, with 6 bases between. Germline CDR1 reads SGHTA; CDR2 reads FQGNSA. This CDR3 is 14 amino acids long. The CDR3 reads CASSLSSSNQPQHF. The CDR3, as DNA: TGTGCCAGCAGCTTAAGTAGCAGCAATCAGCCCCAGCATTTT.

The chain recombines TRBV6-5 with TRBJ1-2; 9 bases line up with TRBD1. CDR1 MNHEY and CDR2 SVGAGI come from the germline V gene. The CDR3 has 14 residues. V lost 5 bases, J lost 5 bases, and 6 bases stayed unmatched. The CDR3 bases are TGTGCCAGCAGTCGCCGGGACAGGGTTTATGGCTACACCTTC. Encoded protein: CASSRRDRVYGYTF.

This chain uses TRBV7-9 with TRBJ2-7, with 7 bases fitting TRBD2. The trim removed 1 base at V and 3 bases at J, leaving 9 bases unmatched. From germline, CDR1 is SEHNR and CDR2 FQNEAQ (reference sequence). The CDR3 covers 16 residues. CDR3 amino acids: CASSLGEAGALYEQYF. The DNA of the CDR3 is TGTGCCAGCAGCTTAGGCGAGGCGGGAGCCCTCTACGAGCAGTACTTC.

A note on this clone: Additional DNA sequences in this sample encode the identical CDR3. The chain combines TRBV9 with TRBJ2-3, with 11 bases lining up with TRBD2. CDR1 SGDLS and CDR2 YYNGEE come from the germline V gene. V lost 4 bases to trimming and J lost 2 bases; unmatched junction nucleotides: 9. The CDR3 runs to 17 residues. CDR3 nucleotide sequence: TGTGCCAGCAGCCCCGGGCTAGCGGGGGGACTCACAGATACGCAGTATTTT. Protein: CASSPGLAGGLTDTQYF.

The CDR3 DNA reads as TGTGCCAGCAGCCGGACTAGCGGGCCATCCTACGAGCAGTACTTC. Its protein product is CASSRTSGPSYEQYF. The chain recombines TRBV7-8 with TRBJ2-7; 11 bases are shared with TRBD2. Germline V gene data show CDR1 as SGHVS and CDR2 as FQNEAQ. After removal of 5 bases from V and 1 base from J, the junction contained 4 bases not matched to a gene. The CDR3 runs to 15 residues.

The chain carries TRBV2 and TRBJ1-5; D possibly corresponds to TRBD1 (5 bases). CDR3 length: 13 amino acids. Trimming stripped 6 bases from V and 3 bases from J, with 9 bases between. In germline, CDR1 is SNHLY, CDR2 FYNNEI. CDR3 nucleotide sequence: TGTGCCAGCAGGGGGCCGCTCAATCAGCCCCAGCATTTT. Its translation is CASRGPLNQPQHF. Full variable domain (rest looked up from reference TRBV2 and TRBJ1-5): EPEVTQTPSHQVTQMGQEVILRCVPISNHLYFYWYRQILGQKVEFLVSFYNNEISEKSEIFDDQFSVERPDGSNFTLKIRSTKLEDSAMYFCASRGPLNQPQHFGDGTRLSIL.